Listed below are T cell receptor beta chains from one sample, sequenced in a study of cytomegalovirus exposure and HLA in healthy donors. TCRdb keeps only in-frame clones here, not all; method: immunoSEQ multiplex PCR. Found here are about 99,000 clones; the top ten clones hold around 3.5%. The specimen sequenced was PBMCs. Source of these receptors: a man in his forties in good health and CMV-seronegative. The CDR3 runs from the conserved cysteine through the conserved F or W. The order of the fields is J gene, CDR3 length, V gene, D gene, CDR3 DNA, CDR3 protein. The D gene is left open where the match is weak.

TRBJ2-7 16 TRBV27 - TGTGCCAGCAGTTCGGCACAGGGTTTCGGCTCCTACGAGCAGTACTTC CASSSAQGFGSYEQYF
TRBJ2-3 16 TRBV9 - TGTGCCAGCAGCTTCGGACTGGCTGGTCGCACAGATACGCAGTATTTT CASSFGLAGRTDTQYF
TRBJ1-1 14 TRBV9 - TGTGCCAGCAGCGTAGTACAGGGTGATGGTGAAGCTTTCTTT CASSVVQGDGEAFF
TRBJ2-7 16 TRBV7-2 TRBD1 TGTGCCAGCAGCCCGACCTGGGACAGGGGATTCTACGAGCAGTACTTC CASSPTWDRGFYEQYF
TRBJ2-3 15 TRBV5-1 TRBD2 TGCGCCAGCAGCGAGCGGGGCGCTAGCACAGATACGCAGTATTTT CASSERGASTDTQYF
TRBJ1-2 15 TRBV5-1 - TGCGCCAGCAGCCCTAGCTTACTAACTAACTATGGCTACACCTTC CASSPSLLTNYGYTF
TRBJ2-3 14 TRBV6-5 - TGTGCCAGCAGTGGAGAACAGGTGGCAGATACGCAGTATTTT CASSGEQVADTQYF
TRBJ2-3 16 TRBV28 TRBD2 TGTGCCAGCAGTTTAGCCAGCGGGAGGCGGGCAGATACGCAGTATTTT CASSLASGRRADTQYF
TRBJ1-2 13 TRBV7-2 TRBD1 TGTGCCAGCAGCCCCTGGACAGGGAATGGCTACACCTTC CASSPWTGNGYTF
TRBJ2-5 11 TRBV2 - TGTGCCAGCACCCAAGGCGGGACCCAGTACTTC CASTQGGTQYF
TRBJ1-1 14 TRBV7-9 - TGTGCCAGCAGCCCCGCTCGGTCGAACACTGAAGCTTTCTTT CASSPARSNTEAFF
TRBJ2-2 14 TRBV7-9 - TGTGCCAGCAGCTTAGCACAATACACCGGGGAGCTGTTTTTT CASSLAQYTGELFF
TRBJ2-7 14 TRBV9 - TGTGCCAGCGGACCCGGGACAAGCTCCTACGAGCAGTACTTC CASGPGTSSYEQYF
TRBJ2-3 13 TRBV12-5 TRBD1 TGTGCTAGTGGAACCGGGACAGCGGTTACGCAGTATTTT CASGTGTAVTQYF
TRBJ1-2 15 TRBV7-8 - TGTGCCAGCAGCTTAGGCGGGTCAGATAACTATGGCTACACCTTC CASSLGGSDNYGYTF
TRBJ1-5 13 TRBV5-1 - TGCGCCAGCAGCTTAACAGCTAATCAGCCCCAGCATTTT CASSLTANQPQHF
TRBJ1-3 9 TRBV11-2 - TGTGCCCTTGGAAACACCATATATTTT CALGNTIYF
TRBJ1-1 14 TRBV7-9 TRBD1 TGTGCCAGCAGCTCGGGACAGTCGAACACTGAAGCTTTCTTT CASSSGQSNTEAFF
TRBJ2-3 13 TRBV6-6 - TGTGCCATCGCCCCGGGGGGCGGAGATACGCAGTATTTT CAIAPGGGDTQYF
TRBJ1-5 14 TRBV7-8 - TGTGCCAGCAGCCCCGCGACAGATTATCAGCCCCAGCATTTT CASSPATDYQPQHF
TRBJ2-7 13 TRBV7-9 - TGTGCCAGCAGCTTAGTTGGGCCCTACGAGCAGTACTTC CASSLVGPYEQYF
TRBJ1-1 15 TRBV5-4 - TGTGCCAGCAGCTTGGTGGGGACACCGAACACTGAAGCTTTCTTT CASSLVGTPNTEAFF
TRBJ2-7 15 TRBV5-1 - TGCGCCAGCCATCCCGAGCGTTCCCTCTCCTACGAGCAGTACTTC CASHPERSLSYEQYF